This is a list of T cell receptor beta chains from one sample in a study of response to subunit inactivated influenza vaccine. In TCRdb, the RT-PCR reads were re-called with MiXCR into one record per CDR3 protein. The sample contains 300,000 to 350,000 distinct CDR3 sequences, roughly 22% of which appear only once. The material was PBMCs from blood, obtained 21 months after vaccination. These receptors were taken from a man in his fifties or sixties who received an inactivated influenza vaccine. The CDR3 runs from the conserved cysteine through the conserved F or W. The D gene is left open where the match is weak.

d_gene: -
v_gene: TRBV7-8
j_gene: TRBJ1-1
CDR3aa: CASSLALGGLSTEAFF

d_gene: -
v_gene: TRBV7-9
j_gene: TRBJ2-4
CDR3aa: CASSLMGTKNIQYF

d_gene: -
v_gene: TRBV7-2
j_gene: TRBJ1-2
CDR3aa: CASSSPGGKGGYTF

d_gene: TRBD1
v_gene: TRBV29-1
j_gene: TRBJ2-4
CDR3aa: CSAARDRGENIQYF

d_gene: TRBD1
v_gene: TRBV5-1
j_gene: TRBJ1-1
CDR3aa: CASSLVSGGAQMNTEAFF

d_gene: -
v_gene: TRBV20-1
j_gene: TRBJ2-7
CDR3aa: CSAKRGRNDYEQYF

d_gene: -
v_gene: TRBV16
j_gene: TRBJ1-5
CDR3aa: CASSQSYKGEDQPQHF

d_gene: TRBD1
v_gene: TRBV5-1
j_gene: TRBJ2-4
CDR3aa: CASSLQGAAKNIQYF

d_gene: TRBD2
v_gene: TRBV27
j_gene: TRBJ2-1
CDR3aa: CAAKDSGSVRGNEQFF

d_gene: -
v_gene: TRBV27
j_gene: TRBJ1-5
CDR3aa: CASSTSRAGSNQPQHF

d_gene: TRBD2
v_gene: TRBV6-1
j_gene: TRBJ2-5
CDR3aa: CASRRIAGGRETQYF

d_gene: TRBD2
v_gene: TRBV27
j_gene: TRBJ2-7
CDR3aa: CASSFGAGGRREQYF

d_gene: -
v_gene: TRBV29-1
j_gene: TRBJ1-1
CDR3aa: CSGVRDTEAFF

d_gene: TRBD2
v_gene: TRBV28
j_gene: TRBJ2-3
CDR3aa: CASSLILAGDSADTQYF

d_gene: TRBD1
v_gene: TRBV7-8
j_gene: TRBJ1-5
CDR3aa: CASSGTGVTSRHF

d_gene: -
v_gene: TRBV30
j_gene: TRBJ1-1
CDR3aa: CAWEGMNTEAFF

d_gene: -
v_gene: TRBV5-5
j_gene: TRBJ1-5
CDR3aa: CASSLAWEGLIDQPQHF

d_gene: -
v_gene: TRBV11-2
j_gene: TRBJ2-3
CDR3aa: CASSSRSADTQYF

d_gene: -
v_gene: TRBV2
j_gene: TRBJ2-1
CDR3aa: CASSELYYNEQFF

d_gene: -
v_gene: TRBV4-3
j_gene: TRBJ2-7
CDR3aa: CASSQESDYDEQYF

d_gene: TRBD1
v_gene: TRBV12-3/TRBV12-4
j_gene: TRBJ1-2
CDR3aa: CASSFEGAHGYTF

d_gene: -
v_gene: TRBV29-1
j_gene: TRBJ2-3
CDR3aa: CSYLRVTSSTDTQYF

d_gene: -
v_gene: TRBV7-8
j_gene: TRBJ1-1
CDR3aa: CASSFGGGDTEAFF

d_gene: -
v_gene: TRBV5-1
j_gene: TRBJ1-3
CDR3aa: CASSPGTGNTIYF

d_gene: TRBD2
v_gene: TRBV12-3/TRBV12-4
j_gene: TRBJ2-7
CDR3aa: CASSSGTSGGALRYEQYF

d_gene: -
v_gene: TRBV12-3/TRBV12-4
j_gene: TRBJ1-1
CDR3aa: CASSPSTSNTEAFF

d_gene: TRBD1
v_gene: TRBV29-1
j_gene: TRBJ2-7
CDR3aa: CSVVGRQGAYEQYF

d_gene: TRBD1
v_gene: TRBV6-5
j_gene: TRBJ1-1
CDR3aa: CASSYSTDRGNTVAFF

d_gene: -
v_gene: TRBV2
j_gene: TRBJ1-2
CDR3aa: CASSGPFQGNYGYTF

d_gene: -
v_gene: TRBV20-1
j_gene: TRBJ1-6
CDR3aa: CSARVSATDGYSPLHF

d_gene: -
v_gene: TRBV2
j_gene: TRBJ1-2
CDR3aa: CASSQGLDGYTF

d_gene: TRBD1
v_gene: TRBV5-6
j_gene: TRBJ1-2
CDR3aa: CASSGRDRSTYGYTF

d_gene: TRBD1
v_gene: TRBV2
j_gene: TRBJ2-7
CDR3aa: CALGGTGRYEQYF

d_gene: -
v_gene: TRBV27
j_gene: TRBJ1-2
CDR3aa: CASSWRVGNGYTF

d_gene: -
v_gene: TRBV20-1
j_gene: TRBJ1-2
CDR3aa: CSARELNLYGYTF

d_gene: TRBD2
v_gene: TRBV14
j_gene: TRBJ2-1
CDR3aa: CASSRLARYNEQFF

d_gene: -
v_gene: TRBV5-1
j_gene: TRBJ1-2
CDR3aa: CASSPDGVGGGYTF

d_gene: -
v_gene: TRBV9
j_gene: TRBJ2-1
CDR3aa: CASSVHHMSEQFF

d_gene: -
v_gene: TRBV30
j_gene: TRBJ2-7
CDR3aa: CACNPTSGTGTYEQYF

d_gene: -
v_gene: TRBV5-1
j_gene: TRBJ1-3
CDR3aa: CASSLNRAWASSGNTIYF

d_gene: -
v_gene: TRBV10-3
j_gene: TRBJ1-2
CDR3aa: CAIRDGFYYGYTF

d_gene: TRBD1
v_gene: TRBV12-3/TRBV12-4
j_gene: TRBJ1-2
CDR3aa: CASSSGGSYTF

d_gene: -
v_gene: TRBV6-5
j_gene: TRBJ2-7
CDR3aa: CASSYSHLAGQRYEQYF

d_gene: -
v_gene: TRBV12-5
j_gene: TRBJ1-2
CDR3aa: CASGLVLSPSGNYGYTF

d_gene: -
v_gene: TRBV7-2
j_gene: TRBJ1-1
CDR3aa: CASSPGVGTVGFF

d_gene: -
v_gene: TRBV5-1
j_gene: TRBJ2-3
CDR3aa: CASSLVRDTDTQYF

d_gene: -
v_gene: TRBV7-9
j_gene: TRBJ1-1
CDR3aa: CASSLMSGGTAFF

d_gene: TRBD2
v_gene: TRBV13
j_gene: TRBJ2-1
CDR3aa: CASSHSLAVKGYEQFF

d_gene: -
v_gene: TRBV19
j_gene: TRBJ2-2
CDR3aa: CASSDAGTTGELFF

d_gene: -
v_gene: TRBV27
j_gene: TRBJ1-3
CDR3aa: CASKYRGYSGNTIYF

d_gene: TRBD1
v_gene: TRBV27
j_gene: TRBJ1-1
CDR3aa: CASSLTGGVTEAFF

d_gene: -
v_gene: TRBV20-1
j_gene: TRBJ2-2
CDR3aa: CSATQGGELFF

d_gene: -
v_gene: TRBV29-1
j_gene: TRBJ1-1
CDR3aa: CSVVGRMNTEAFF